A single sample is the source of the 17 T cell receptor beta chains below, sequenced in a study of cytomegalovirus exposure and HLA in healthy donors. The assay was immunoSEQ multiplex PCR, and TCRdb's table has in-frame clones only and misses some. The sample contains about 240,000 clones, around 86% of which appear only once. Sequenced sample: PBMCs. The receptors were gathered from a young woman in good health and CMV-seropositive.

The genes are TRBV4-1 and TRBJ1-4; D is possibly TRBD1 (6 bases). This CDR3 is 13 amino acids long. Trimming took 9 bases from V and 3 from J, leaving 11 bases between them. Germline V CDR1 and CDR2: MGHRA, YSYEKL. The CDR3 DNA reads as TGCGCCAGTAGCGGACAGCCTAATGAAAAACTGTTTTTT. It translates to CASSGQPNEKLFF.

The gene calls are TRBV2 and TRBJ2-3; 7 bases align to TRBD1. The CDR3 length is 14 residues. J lost 0 bases, V lost 4 bases, and 1 base had no gene match. CDR1 SNHLY and CDR2 FYNNEI come from the germline V gene. Here the CDR3 DNA reads TGTGCCAGCAGTGGACAGGGAAGCACAGATACGCAGTATTTT. As protein: CASSGQGSTDTQYF. The full variable domain, its missing parts supplied by reference TRBV2 and TRBJ2-3, is EPEVTQTPSHQVTQMGQEVILRCVPISNHLYFYWYRQILGQKVEFLVSFYNNEISEKSEIFDDQFSVERPDGSNFTLKIRSTKLEDSAMYFCASSGQGSTDTQYFGPGTRLTVL.

Concerning this clone: In the same sample, other DNA sequences code for this CDR3. This chain joins TRBV7-2 and TRBJ2-1, with no clear D. Trimming took off 5 bases at V and 8 bases at J, with 7 bases between the two ends. The length of the CDR3 is 11 residues. Germline V CDR1 and CDR2: SGHTA, FQGNSA. CDR3 in amino acids: CASSLLYEQFF. DNA for the CDR3: TGTGCCAGCAGCCTACTCTATGAGCAGTTCTTC.

The V gene is TRBV5-6, the J gene TRBJ2-1; no clear D. Germline CDR1 is SGHDT and CDR2 is YYEEEE. The CDR3 contains 12 residues. V was shortened by 7 bases and J by 6 bases, with 11 bases between the two germline ends. In nucleotides, the CDR3 is TGTGCCAGCGGGCGCTTGGGCAATGAGCAGTTCTTC. The encoded protein is CASGRLGNEQFF.

This chain connects TRBV5-8 to TRBJ2-2, with 7 bases matching TRBD1. Germline CDR1 SGHTS, CDR2 YDEGEE. This CDR3 is built from 14 residues. Trimming cost V 5 bases and J 0 bases; bases outside gene matches: 1. CDR3 sequence (DNA): TGTGCCAGCAGGGACAGGTCGAACACCGGGGAGCTGTTTTTT. Translation: CASRDRSNTGELFF.

J is TRBJ2-1 and V is TRBV5-1; 10 nucleotides match TRBD2. CDR3 length: 18 residues. Germline assignment: CDR1 SGHRS and CDR2 YFSETQ. Germline trimming cut 0 bases from V and 0 bases from J; bases unmatched to any gene: 6. Here the CDR3 DNA reads TGCGCCAGCAGCTTGGGGACTAGCGGATTCAACTCCTACAATGAGCAGTTCTTC. Protein: CASSLGTSGFNSYNEQFF.

V is TRBV6-5 and J is TRBJ2-5, with 8 bases lining up with TRBD2. Trimming cost V 5 bases and J 4 bases; bases outside gene matches: 9. This CDR3 comprises 15 residues. The V gene's germline CDR1 is MNHEY and CDR2 SVGAGI. Here the CDR3 reads CASSGSGSVGETQYF. The CDR3 DNA is TGTGCCAGCAGTGGGAGCGGGAGTGTCGGAGAGACCCAGTACTTC.

The chain employs TRBV5-1 and TRBJ2-2, with D possibly matching TRBD1 (6 bases). The germline V and J ends were trimmed by 5 bases and 5 bases, with 13 bases remaining between them. In germline, CDR1 is SGHRS, CDR2 YFSETQ. This CDR3 is 14 amino acids long. The chain's CDR3 is CASRTGLETGELFF. CDR3 nucleotides: TGCGCCAGCAGAACAGGGCTGGAAACCGGGGAGCTGTTTTTT.

The chain uses TRBV4-1 and TRBJ2-5; 8 bases map to TRBD2. V gave up 2 bases and J gave up 5 bases; unmatched junction bases: 10. The CDR3 has 16 residues. Germline lookup yields CDR1 MGHRA and CDR2 YSYEKL. CDR3 in DNA: TGCGCCAGCAGCCAACCACCGGGACTAGGCGTGGAGACCCAGTACTTC. It yields the protein CASSQPPGLGVETQYF.

Concerning this clone itself: The same CDR3 also results from other DNA sequences found in this sample. The gene calls are TRBV27 and TRBJ2-7; D ambiguous. V lost 0 bases to trimming and J lost 0 bases, with 3 bases between them. Per the germline V gene, CDR1 is MNHEY and CDR2 is SMNVEV (reference sequence). There are 13 residues in the CDR3. CDR3 DNA: TGTGCCAGCAGTTTATCGTACTCCTACGAGCAGTACTTC. Its translation: CASSLSYSYEQYF.

This clone was observed once. The chain is built from TRBV27 and TRBJ1-4; weak D call: TRBD1 (5 bases). The CDR3 is 16 amino acids. V gave up 2 bases and J gave up 5 bases, with 15 bases separating them. The V gene's germline CDR1 is MNHEY and CDR2 SMNVEV (reference sequence). Here the CDR3 DNA reads TGTGCCAGCAGTTTAAAAAGTCCCAGGGTAAATGAAAAACTGTTTTTT. It specifies CASSLKSPRVNEKLFF.

V and J are TRBV5-1 and TRBJ2-5; 7 nucleotides align to TRBD1. The CDR3 has 16 residues. Germline-derived CDR1 and CDR2 are SGHRS and YFSETQ. Trimming at V came to 4 bases and at J to 1 base, leaving 10 bases not matched to a gene. The CDR3 coding sequence is TGCGCCAGCAGCGCGAAAAATGGACAGGCCCAAGAGACCCAGTACTTC. This translates into CASSAKNGQAQETQYF.

This clone appeared a few times. The rearrangement links TRBV5-1 to TRBJ2-5, with D hard to call. The germline V and J ends were trimmed by 4 bases and 1 base, with 11 bases remaining between them. The CDR3 spans 14 residues. Germline V CDR1 and CDR2: SGHRS, YFSETQ. CDR3: CASSPRATQETQYF. For the CDR3, the DNA is TGCGCCAGCAGCCCCCGAGCGACCCAAGAGACCCAGTACTTC.

This rearrangement joins TRBV5-4 to TRBJ2-7, with 9 bases identical to TRBD2. Per the germline V gene, CDR1 is SGHNT and CDR2 is YYREEE (reference sequence). V was pared by 1 base and J by 3 bases, with 2 bases of the junction left unmatched. The CDR3 extends over 14 amino acids. CDR3 region: CASSLSSGGYEQYF. The CDR3, as DNA: TGTGCCAGCAGCTTGAGTAGCGGGGGCTACGAGCAGTACTTC.

V is TRBV2 and J is TRBJ1-5; TRBD1 matches 11 bases. CDR1 is SNHLY, CDR2 FYNNEI, per germline. After removal of 9 bases from V and 5 bases from J, the junction contained 12 bases not matched to a gene. The CDR3 has 16 residues. The CDR3 DNA is TGTGCCAGTACGGGAGGACAGGGGGCTACTGATCAGCCCCAGCATTTT. This encodes CASTGGQGATDQPQHF.

The chain joins TRBV7-6 to TRBJ1-3; D is ambiguous. CDR1 is SGHVS, CDR2 FNYEAQ, per germline. The length of the CDR3 is 15 residues. V lost 2 bases, J lost 0 bases, and 8 bases lay in between. The CDR3 is CASSLSGFSGNTIYF. In nucleotides, the CDR3 is TGTGCCAGCAGCTTATCAGGCTTCTCTGGAAACACCATATATTTT. The entire variable domain, with the rest obtained from reference TRBV7-6 and TRBJ1-3, is as follows: GAGVSQSPRYKVTKRGQDVALRCDPISGHVSLYWYRQALGQGPEFLTYFNYEAQQDKSGLPNDRFSAERPEGSISTLTIQRTEQRDSAMYRCASSLSGFSGNTIYFGEGSWLTVV.

The chain combines TRBV19 with TRBJ1-5; 7 bases line up with TRBD1. CDR3 length equals 14 residues. From germline, CDR1 is LNHDA and CDR2 SQIVND (reference sequence). The V and J ends lost 7 bases and 3 bases, in that order; junction bases with no gene match: 6. This chain's CDR3 is CASNPDRDNQPQHF. CDR3 coding DNA: TGTGCCAGTAATCCCGACAGGGACAATCAGCCCCAGCATTTT.